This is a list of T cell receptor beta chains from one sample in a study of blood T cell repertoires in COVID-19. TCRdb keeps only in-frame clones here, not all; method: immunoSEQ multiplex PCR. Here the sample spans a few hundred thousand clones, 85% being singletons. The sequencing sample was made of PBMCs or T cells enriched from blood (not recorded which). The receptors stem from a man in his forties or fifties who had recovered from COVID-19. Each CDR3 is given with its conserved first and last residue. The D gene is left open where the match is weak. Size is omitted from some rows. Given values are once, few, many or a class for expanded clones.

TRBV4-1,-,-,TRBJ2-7,CASSQEFYSPIYEQYF,TGCGCCAGCAGCCAAGAATTTTACAGCCCTATCTACGAGCAGTACTTC
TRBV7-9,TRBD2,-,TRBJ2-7,CASSSPAGVGEQYF,TGTGCCAGCAGCTCCCCAGCGGGAGTGGGGGAGCAGTACTTC
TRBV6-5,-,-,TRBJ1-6,CASSQGVRSPLHF,TGTGCCAGCTCCCAAGGGGTGCGTTCACCCCTCCACTTT
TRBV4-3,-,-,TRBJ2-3,CASSPRLEADTQYF,TGCGCCAGCAGCCCGAGACTAGAAGCAGATACGCAGTATTTT
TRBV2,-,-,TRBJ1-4,CASMRGGSTNEKLFF,TGTGCCAGCATGAGGGGGGGATCAACTAATGAAAAACTGTTTTTT
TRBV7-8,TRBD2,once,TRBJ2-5,CASSLDQLAGGPGETQYF,TGTGCCAGCAGCTTAGATCAGCTAGCGGGAGGCCCCGGTGAGACCCAGTACTTC
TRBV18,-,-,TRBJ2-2,CASSPSGALTGELFF,TGTGCCAGCTCACCATCGGGAGCCCTCACCGGGGAGCTGTTTTTT
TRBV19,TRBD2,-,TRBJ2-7,CASSIEVGDYSYEQYF,TGTGCCAGTAGTATAGAGGTCGGGGACTACTCCTACGAGCAGTACTTC
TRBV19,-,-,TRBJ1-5,CALPRNQPQHF,TGTGCCCTACCGCGAAATCAGCCCCAGCATTTT
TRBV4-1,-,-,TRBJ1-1,CASSQVGRGETEAFF,TGCGCCAGCAGCCAAGTAGGCAGGGGAGAGACTGAAGCTTTCTTT
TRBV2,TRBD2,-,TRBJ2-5,CASRGRAGVSETQYF,TGTGCCAGCAGGGGGAGAGCGGGAGTTTCAGAGACCCAGTACTTC
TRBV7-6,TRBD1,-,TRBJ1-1,CASSPNKDRANEAFF,TGTGCCAGCAGCCCTAACAAGGACAGGGCGAATGAAGCTTTCTTT
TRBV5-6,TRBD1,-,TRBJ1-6,CASSSLDRDNSPLHF,TGTGCCAGCAGCTCCCTGGACAGGGATAATTCACCCCTCCACTTT
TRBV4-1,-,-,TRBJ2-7,CASSQKDVSGYEQYF,TGCGCCAGCAGCCAAAAGGACGTTAGCGGTTACGAGCAGTACTTC
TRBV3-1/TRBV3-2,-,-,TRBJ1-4,CASSHRREGSNEKLFF,TGTGCCAGCAGCCACCGCAGGGAAGGGTCTAATGAAAAACTGTTTTTT
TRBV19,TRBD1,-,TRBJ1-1,CATLYRGEMNTEAFF,TGTGCGACGCTCTACAGGGGGGAAATGAACACTGAAGCTTTCTTT
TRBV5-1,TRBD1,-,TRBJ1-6,CASSLGPQGADSPLHF,TGCGCCAGCAGCTTGGGACCCCAGGGGGCTGATTCACCCCTCCACTTT
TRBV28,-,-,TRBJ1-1,CASSLGQGIEAFF,TGTGCCAGCAGTTTGGGGCAGGGAATTGAAGCTTTCTTT
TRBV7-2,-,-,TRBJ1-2,CASSLDTGRGYTF,TGTGCCAGCAGCTTAGATACAGGTCGAGGCTACACCTTC
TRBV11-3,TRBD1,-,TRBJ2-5,CASSLGQGYQETQYF,TGTGCCAGCAGCTTAGGACAGGGGTACCAAGAGACCCAGTACTTC
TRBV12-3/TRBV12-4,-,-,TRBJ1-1,CASSLRGWTEAFF,TGTGCCAGCAGCCTCAGGGGCTGGACTGAAGCTTTCTTT
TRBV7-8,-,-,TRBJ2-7,CASSLTQGFEQYF,TGTGCCAGCAGCTTGACACAGGGATTCGAGCAGTACTTC
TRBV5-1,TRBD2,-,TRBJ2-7,CASSNSGSLYEQYF,TGCGCCAGCAGCAATAGCGGGAGTCTCTACGAGCAGTACTTC
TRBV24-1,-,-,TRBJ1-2,CATSDSKTGAYGYTF,TGTGCCACCAGTGATTCAAAGACAGGAGCCTATGGCTACACCTTC
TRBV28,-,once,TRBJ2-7,CASSSWDFSYEQYF,TGTGCCAGCAGTTCCTGGGACTTCTCCTACGAGCAGTACTTC
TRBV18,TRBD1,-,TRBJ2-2,CASSLGQGNTGELFF,TGTGCCAGCTCACTAGGACAGGGGAACACCGGGGAGCTGTTTTTT
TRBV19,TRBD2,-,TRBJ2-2,CASSSERHFAGGTQEIANTGELFF,TGTGCCAGTAGTTCGGAGAGACATTTTGCGGGAGGGACTCAGGAAATCGCGAACACCGGGGAGCTGTTTTTT
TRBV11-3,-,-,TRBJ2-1,CASSLDSGAYNEQFF,TGTGCCAGCAGCTTAGATTCCGGGGCCTACAATGAGCAGTTCTTC
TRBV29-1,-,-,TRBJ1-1,CSVDLQLNTEAFF,TGCAGCGTTGATTTACAGTTGAACACTGAAGCTTTCTTT
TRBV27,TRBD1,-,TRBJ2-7,CASSLDRVYSEQYF,TGTGCCAGCAGTTTGGACAGGGTTTATAGCGAGCAGTACTTC
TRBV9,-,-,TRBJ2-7,CASSVATEEGRSSYEQYF,TGTGCCAGCAGCGTAGCCACGGAGGAAGGCCGGAGCTCCTACGAGCAGTACTTC